These 31 T cell receptor beta chains were all obtained from the same sample, sequenced in a study of cytomegalovirus exposure and HLA in healthy donors. The PCR used 60 Vbeta and 13 Jbeta primers. Some clones are missing from TCRdb's copy, which holds only in-frame ones; the method was immunoSEQ multiplex PCR. Of roughly 100,000 clones listed, roughly 80% were seen once; the top ten hold roughly 3.6%. Sequencing was performed on PBMCs. These receptors were obtained from a man between 60 and 75 years old in good health and CMV-seronegative.

The CDR3 spells CASSRRQATYNEQFF. CDR3 nucleotides: TGTGCCAGCAGCCGAAGACAGGCTACCTACAATGAGCAGTTCTTC. V and J are TRBV2 and TRBJ2-1; TRBD1 might be the D (6 bases). V was clipped by 6 bases and J by 2 bases, with 14 bases between them. Germline V lookup: CDR1 SNHLY, CDR2 FYNNEI. This CDR3 is built from 15 residues. Based on the CDR3 plus reference TRBV2 and TRBJ2-1, the full variable domain is EPEVTQTPSHQVTQMGQEVILRCVPISNHLYFYWYRQILGQKVEFLVSFYNNEISEKSEIFDDQFSVERPDGSNFTLKIRSTKLEDSAMYFCASSRRQATYNEQFFGPGTRLTVL.

The chain is built from TRBV4-3 and TRBJ2-2; TRBD1 aligns across 7 bases. The ends lost 4 bases at V and 7 bases at J; junction bases unmatched: 9. Germline CDR1 is LGHNA and CDR2 is YSLEER. There are 15 residues in the CDR3. CDR3 DNA: TGCGCCAGCAGCCGGATCACAGGGGTTGGCGGGGAGCTGTTTTTT. It translates to CASSRITGVGGELFF.

This clone appeared once. The chain couples TRBV9 to TRBJ1-6, with D uncertain. With 0 bases removed from V and 8 bases from J, the gap between germline ends came to 12 bases. The CDR3 has 15 amino acids. Germline CDR1 is SGDLS and CDR2 is YYNGEE. The CDR3 DNA sequence: TGTGCCAGCAGCGTAGGTTTTCAACCGGATTCACCCCTCCACTTT. This codes for CASSVGFQPDSPLHF.

This clone has just a few counts. The CDR3 sequence: CASSSDRVSYPDYGYTF. As DNA, the CDR3 is TGTGCCAGCAGCTCCGACCGGGTCAGCTACCCAGATTATGGCTACACCTTC. The rearrangement links TRBV7-9 to TRBJ1-2; D is ambiguous. The germline V gene has CDR1 SEHNR and CDR2 FQNEAQ (reference sequence). V lost 4 bases, J lost 5 bases, and 23 bases lay in between. The CDR3 has 17 amino acids.

V gene TRBV5-8 combines with J gene TRBJ1-1, with unresolved D. The V end was cut by 0 bases, the J end by 3 bases, with 6 bases between. CDR1 is SGHTS, CDR2 YDEGEE, per germline. The CDR3 has 13 residues. DNA of the CDR3: TGTGCCAGCAGCTTGGGGAGGGACACTGAAGCTTTCTTT. Protein product: CASSLGRDTEAFF.

The chain joins TRBV19 to TRBJ2-1; a weak D match, TRBD1 (6 bases). The CDR3 has 14 residues. Trimming took 6 bases from V and 7 from J, leaving 16 bases between them. Germline values: CDR1 LNHDA, CDR2 SQIVND (reference sequence). In DNA, the CDR3 is TGTGCCAGTAGCCTTACAGGGTGGGGGAATGAGCAGTTCTTC. It encodes CASSLTGWGNEQFF.

In DNA form, the CDR3 reads TGTGCCAGCAGTGAACTATTGTCCAGGGGCGAGCAGTACTTC. Translating gives CASSELLSRGEQYF. The V gene is TRBV2, the J gene TRBJ2-7; perhaps TRBD1 as D (6 bases). Deletions cut 2 bases from V and 6 bases from J, with 14 bases between. In germline, CDR1 is SNHLY, CDR2 FYNNEI. This CDR3 is 14 amino acids long. The full variable domain, with the rest looked up from reference TRBV2 and TRBJ2-7, is EPEVTQTPSHQVTQMGQEVILRCVPISNHLYFYWYRQILGQKVEFLVSFYNNEISEKSEIFDDQFSVERPDGSNFTLKIRSTKLEDSAMYFCASSELLSRGEQYFGPGTRLTVT.

The genes are TRBV11-3 and TRBJ1-1; D gene uncertain. The ends were cut back, 0 bases at V and 5 bases at J, with 10 bases in the middle. The germline gives CDR1 SGHNT, CDR2 YENEEA. CDR3 length: 14 residues. The CDR3 coding sequence is TGTGCCAGCAGCTTAGATCGATGGGCTACTGAAGCTTTCTTT. This gives the protein CASSLDRWATEAFF.

V is TRBV9 and J is TRBJ2-3; perhaps TRBD2 as D (5 bases). V was pared by 0 bases and J by 4 bases, with 12 bases between. The CDR3 is 15 residues long. Germline CDR1 is SGDLS and CDR2 is YYNGEE. CDR3 in amino acids: CASSVGLPGADTQYF. The CDR3 DNA is TGTGCCAGCAGCGTAGGACTTCCCGGGGCAGATACGCAGTATTTT.

This clone has more than one count but fewer than ten. This chain uses TRBV7-6 with TRBJ2-1; TRBD1 agrees at 7 bases. Germline-derived CDR1 and CDR2 are SGHVS and FNYEAQ. The CDR3 spans 14 residues. V dropped 5 bases and J dropped 8; count of bases not matched to a gene: 9. The CDR3: CASSLSTGMDEQFF. CDR3 coding DNA: TGTGCCAGCAGCCTTTCGACAGGGATGGATGAGCAGTTCTTC.

This clone has just one count. Here the CDR3 DNA reads TGTGCCAGCAGTGTGGACAGGGGGGCCTTCCACGAGCAGTACGTC. This encodes CASSVDRGAFHEQYV. The chain links TRBV11-2 to TRBJ2-7, with 10 bases identical to TRBD1. The CDR3 extends over 15 amino acids. Germline CDR1 reads SGHAT; CDR2 reads FQNNGV. J lost 5 bases, V lost 6 bases, and 10 bases had no gene match.

This chain connects TRBV5-4 to TRBJ2-4, with 10 positions matching TRBD1. This CDR3 is 15 amino acids long. The J segment lost 6 bases and the V segment lost 0 bases, leaving 3 bases of the junction unmatched. Germline V gene lookup returns CDR1 SGHNT and CDR2 YYREEE (reference sequence). The CDR3 sequence: CASSLAGQGGNIQYF. Here the CDR3 DNA reads TGTGCCAGCAGCTTGGCCGGACAGGGGGGAAACATTCAGTACTTC.

This chain joins TRBV11-2 and TRBJ2-1; 9 nucleotides agree with TRBD1. Germline trimming cut 1 base from V and 9 bases from J; bases unmatched to any gene: 7. This CDR3 has 15 amino acids. Looked up from germline, CDR1 is SGHAT and CDR2 is FQNNGV. The CDR3 loop reads CASSLARQGVGEQFF. The CDR3, as DNA: TGTGCCAGCAGCTTAGCCCGACAGGGGGTTGGTGAGCAGTTCTTC. Combining the CDR3 with reference TRBV11-2 and TRBJ2-1 gives the whole variable domain EAGVAQSPRYKIIEKRQSVAFWCNPISGHATLYWYQQILGQGPKLLIQFQNNGVVDDSQLPKDRFSAERLKGVDSTLKIQPAKLEDSAVYLCASSLARQGVGEQFFGPGTRLTVL.

This chain links TRBV28 with TRBJ2-1, with 9 bases matching TRBD2. CDR1 is MDHEN, CDR2 SYDVKM, per germline. Trimming took 3 bases from V and 0 from J; bases not matched to a gene: 12. CDR3 length: 19 residues. This CDR3 reads CASSFPSGAPALSYNEQFF. DNA of the CDR3: TGTGCCAGCAGTTTCCCTAGCGGGGCCCCTGCCCTCTCCTACAATGAGCAGTTCTTC.

The V and J genes are TRBV29-1 and TRBJ1-2, with 10 bases lining up with TRBD1. CDR3 length equals 14 residues. CDR1 SQVTM and CDR2 ANQGSEA come from the germline V gene. The V segment lost 7 bases and the J segment 2 bases; nucleotides outside the gene matches: 7. Here the CDR3 reads CSARDRGLNYGYTF. Here the CDR3 DNA reads TGCAGCGCCCGGGACAGGGGACTGAACTATGGCTACACCTTC.

This clone was picked up one time. The chain uses TRBV14 and TRBJ2-7; tentatively, D is TRBD2 (6 bases). Looked up from germline, CDR1 is SGHDN and CDR2 is FVKESK. The CDR3 extends over 15 amino acids. V was pared by 0 bases and J by 5 bases, with 14 bases between. CDR3 region: CASSQDSGRINEQYF. The DNA for the CDR3 is TGTGCCAGCAGCCAAGATTCCGGGAGAATCAACGAGCAGTACTTC. Combining the CDR3 with reference TRBV14 and TRBJ2-7 gives the whole variable domain EAGVTQFPSHSVIEKGQTVTLRCDPISGHDNLYWYRRVMGKEIKFLLHFVKESKQDESGMPNNRFLAERTGGTYSTLKVQPAELEDSGVYFCASSQDSGRINEQYFGPGTRLTVT.

The rearrangement links TRBV6-6 to TRBJ1-1; D unclear. This CDR3 has 13 amino acids. V was trimmed by 1 base and J by 5 bases, leaving 8 bases between them. Germline CDR1 MNHNY, CDR2 SVGAGI (reference sequence). DNA for the CDR3: TGTGCCAGCAGTTACTGGGGAGGAACTGAAGCTTTCTTT. Encoded protein: CASSYWGGTEAFF.

This clone was seen only once. The chain uses TRBV6-1 and TRBJ1-1; tentative D call: TRBD1 (5 bases). CDR1 is MNHNS and CDR2 is SASEGT in the germline V gene. Trimming shortened V by 7 bases and J by 3 bases, and 15 bases separated the two germline ends. The CDR3 loop spans 14 amino acids. CDR3 sequence reads: CASTPGGTYTEAFF. CDR3 DNA: TGTGCCAGCACCCCCGGCGGGACCTACACTGAAGCTTTCTTT.

This clone was recorded a few times. J is TRBJ1-2 and V is TRBV5-4, with D possibly matching TRBD1 (6 bases). Per germline, CDR1 SGHNT and CDR2 YYREEE (reference sequence). CDR3 size: 11 residues. V gave up 2 bases and J gave up 7 bases, with 6 bases separating them. CDR3 in DNA: TGTGCCAGCAGCTTCAGGGGTGGCTACACCTTC. Translating it yields CASSFRGGYTF. Complete variable domain (other parts from reference TRBV5-4 and TRBJ1-2): ETGVTQSPTHLIKTRGQQVTLRCSSQSGHNTVSWYQQALGQGPQFIFQYYREEENGRGNFPPRFSGLQFPNYSSELNVNALELDDSALYLCASSFRGGYTFGSGTRLTVV.

The V gene is TRBV28, the J gene TRBJ1-4; TRBD1 matches at 7 bases. Germline CDR1 is MDHEN and CDR2 is SYDVKM. This CDR3 has 19 residues. Trimming took 3 bases from V and 10 from J; bases not matched to a gene: 23. In nucleotides, the CDR3 is TGTGCCAGCAGTTTTCCTAGGGCTCAGTTACAGGGGAGGTTAGGAAAACTGTTTTTT. This gives the protein CASSFPRAQLQGRLGKLFF.

CDR3 amino acids: CSVELGPDTQYF. The CDR3 coding sequence is TGCAGCGTTGAATTGGGCCCGGATACGCAGTATTTT. V is TRBV29-1 and J is TRBJ2-3; D is undetermined. CDR1 SQVTM and CDR2 ANQGSEA come from the germline V gene. Deletions cut 2 bases from V and 6 bases from J, with 9 bases between. The CDR3 sequence is 12 residues long.

The chain employs TRBV6-1 and TRBJ1-5, with D unclear. The CDR3 covers 13 residues. Deletions cut 1 base from V and 7 bases from J, with 8 bases between. Germline V gene sequence: CDR1 MNHNS, CDR2 SASEGT. The CDR3 loop reads CASSEGGKQPQHF. The CDR3 coding sequence is TGTGCCAGCAGTGAAGGAGGGAAACAGCCCCAGCATTTT.

The gene calls are TRBV5-1 and TRBJ2-5; 7 bases are shared with TRBD2. The CDR3 covers 15 residues. CDR1 is SGHRS and CDR2 is YFSETQ in the germline V gene. V lost 4 bases to trimming and J lost 2 bases; unmatched junction nucleotides: 8. CDR3 amino acids: CASSLPGGKQETQYF. Here the CDR3 DNA reads TGCGCCAGCAGCCTCCCCGGGGGGAAACAAGAGACCCAGTACTTC.

The rearrangement uses TRBV2 and TRBJ2-1; TRBD1 aligns across 9 bases. The CDR3 contains 15 residues. Germline V gives CDR1 SNHLY, CDR2 FYNNEI. The J segment lost 7 bases and the V segment lost 5 bases, leaving 9 bases of the junction unmatched. The CDR3 here is CASSLDRGVKNEQFF. Here the CDR3 DNA reads TGTGCCAGCAGTTTAGACAGGGGGGTGAAAAATGAGCAGTTCTTC.

This rearrangement joins TRBV7-7 to TRBJ2-1; 9 positions agree with TRBD1. From germline, CDR1 is SSHAT and CDR2 FNYEAQ (reference sequence). V shed 5 bases, J shed 4 bases, and the junction held 15 bases outside the gene matches. This CDR3 is 18 amino acids long. The CDR3 protein is CASSADRGPLVGYNEQFF. DNA of the CDR3: TGTGCCAGCAGCGCGGACAGGGGACCACTCGTTGGGTACAATGAGCAGTTCTTC.

CDR3 region: CASSVDRGEGNEQFF. The CDR3 DNA sequence: TGTGCCAGCAGCGTAGATCGAGGTGAGGGTAATGAGCAGTTCTTC. V is TRBV9 and J is TRBJ2-1; possible D gene TRBD2, 5 bases. Germline CDR1 SGDLS, CDR2 YYNGEE. The length of the CDR3 is 15 residues. V lost 0 bases to trimming and J lost 7 bases, with 14 bases between them.

This chain connects TRBV6-1 to TRBJ1-5; 7 bases agree with TRBD1. The trim removed 1 base at V and 9 bases at J, leaving 12 bases unmatched. The CDR3 runs 16 residues. Germline V CDR1 and CDR2: MNHNS, SASEGT. The CDR3 region has the DNA TGTGCCAGCAGTGAAGGAGGGGGGACAGCCGTTGGGCCCCAGCATTTT. Amino acid sequence: CASSEGGGTAVGPQHF.

V usage is TRBV14 and J usage is TRBJ2-1; 14 bases align to TRBD2. The CDR3 has 16 residues. V lost 2 bases to trimming and J lost 5 bases; unmatched junction nucleotides: 2. In germline, CDR1 is SGHDN, CDR2 FVKESK. The CDR3, as DNA: TGTGCCAGCAGCCAACTGGGACTAGCGGGGGACAATGAGCAGTTCTTC. Encoded protein: CASSQLGLAGDNEQFF. Together with reference TRBV14 and TRBJ2-1, the CDR3 gives the full variable domain: EAGVTQFPSHSVIEKGQTVTLRCDPISGHDNLYWYRRVMGKEIKFLLHFVKESKQDESGMPNNRFLAERTGGTYSTLKVQPAELEDSGVYFCASSQLGLAGDNEQFFGPGTRLTVL.

DNA for the CDR3: TGTGCCAGCAGCTGGACAGGATTGAACACTGAAGCTTTCTTT. This encodes CASSWTGLNTEAFF. The chain has TRBV4-2 and TRBJ1-1, with 7 bases aligning to TRBD1. The length of the CDR3 is 14 residues. Germline V gene lookup returns CDR1 LGHNA and CDR2 YNFKEQ. J was trimmed by 0 bases and V by 5 bases; bases with no gene match: 3.

The genes are TRBV9 and TRBJ1-2; 8 bases align to TRBD1. Germline CDR1 and CDR2: SGDLS and YYNGEE. Trimming at V came to 0 bases and at J to 2 bases, leaving 0 bases not matched to a gene. This CDR3 has 14 residues. The CDR3 DNA reads TGTGCCAGCAGCGTAGGACAGGGGAACTATGGCTACACCTTC. Translated, it gives CASSVGQGNYGYTF.

The rearrangement links TRBV5-1 to TRBJ2-7; 12 bases align to TRBD1. CDR1 and CDR2 (germline): SGHRS, YFSETQ. V trimming: 5 bases; J trimming: 5 bases; junction bases outside the gene matches: 14. The length of the CDR3 is 17 residues. The CDR3 DNA reads TGCGCCAGCAGAACCGGGACAGGGGGCTCCGTCTTCGACGAGCAGTACTTC. Amino acids: CASRTGTGGSVFDEQYF.